The present TCR beta chain was sequenced within a study of cytomegalovirus exposure and HLA in healthy donors. Regarding the study as a whole: A previous analysis found most TCR beta V segments productive roughly 87% or roughly 30% of the time. The likely origin of a cluster of highly shared sequence variants was a sequencing artifact. Some V segments (TRBV6-2 and TRBV6-3 among them) were excluded as indistinguishable.

Regarding this clone: Its specificity is unknown.

Germline V lookup: CDR1 MNHEY, CDR2 SVGAGI. J gave up 0 bases and V 9 bases, and 2 bases lay outside the gene matches. The CDR3 has 13 amino acids. PCR was performed using 60 Vbeta and 13 Jbeta primers. As originally analysed: As a later analysis found, there were 70 million to 90 million unique TCR beta chains, of which roughly 11 million were shared. TCRdb's table, derived via immunoSEQ multiplex PCR, lists solely in-frame clones and lacks some. That table is the source of V, J and clone size, and D and trimming were worked out from the DNA. The table has approximately 75,000 clones, around three quarters seen once; the top ten hold 0.8% to 1.1%.

Sequenced material: PBMCs. The clonotype was recovered from a male donor in good health and CMV-seronegative. This chain connects TRBV6-5 to TRBJ1-5; 7 bases match TRBD1. CDR3 protein: CARGQVSNQPQHF. The CDR3 DNA reads as TGTGCCAGAGGACAGGTTAGCAATCAGCCCCAGCATTTT.